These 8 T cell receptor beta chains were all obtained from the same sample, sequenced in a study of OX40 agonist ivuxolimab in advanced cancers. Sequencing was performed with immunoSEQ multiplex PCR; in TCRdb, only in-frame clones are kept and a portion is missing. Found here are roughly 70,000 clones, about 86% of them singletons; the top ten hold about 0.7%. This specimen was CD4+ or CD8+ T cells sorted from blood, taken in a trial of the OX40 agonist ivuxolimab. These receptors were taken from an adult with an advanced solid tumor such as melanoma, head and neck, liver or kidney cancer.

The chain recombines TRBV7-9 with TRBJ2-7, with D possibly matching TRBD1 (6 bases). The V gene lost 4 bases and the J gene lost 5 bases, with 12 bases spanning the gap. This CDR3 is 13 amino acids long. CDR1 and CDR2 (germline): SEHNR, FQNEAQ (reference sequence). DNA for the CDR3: TGTGCCAGCAGCTCCAGGGGACCAGACGAGCAGTACTTC. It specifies CASSSRGPDEQYF.

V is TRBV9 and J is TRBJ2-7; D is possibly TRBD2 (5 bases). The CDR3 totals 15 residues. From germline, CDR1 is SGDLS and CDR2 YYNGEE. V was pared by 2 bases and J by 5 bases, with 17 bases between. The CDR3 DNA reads TGTGCCAGCAGCGTTGGTTTGGAGGTTAGCGACGAGCAGTACTTC. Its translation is CASSVGLEVSDEQYF.

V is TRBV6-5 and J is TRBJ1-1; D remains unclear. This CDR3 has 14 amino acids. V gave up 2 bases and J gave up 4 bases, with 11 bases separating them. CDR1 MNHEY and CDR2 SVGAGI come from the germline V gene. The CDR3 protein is CASSYVVGSTEAFF. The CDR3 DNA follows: TGTGCCAGCAGTTACGTTGTGGGTAGCACTGAAGCTTTCTTT.

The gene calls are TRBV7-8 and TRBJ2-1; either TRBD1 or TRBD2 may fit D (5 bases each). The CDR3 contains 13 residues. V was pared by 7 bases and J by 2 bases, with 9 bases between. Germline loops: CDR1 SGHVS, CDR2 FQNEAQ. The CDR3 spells CASMGETYNEQFF. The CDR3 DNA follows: TGTGCCAGCATGGGGGAAACCTACAATGAGCAGTTCTTC.

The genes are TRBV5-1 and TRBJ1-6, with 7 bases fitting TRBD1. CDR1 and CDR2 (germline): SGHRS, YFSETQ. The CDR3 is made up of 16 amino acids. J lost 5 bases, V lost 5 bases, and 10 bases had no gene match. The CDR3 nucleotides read TGCGCCAGCAGAAGGGGGCCAGGACAACATAATTCACCCCTCCACTTT. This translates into CASRRGPGQHNSPLHF.

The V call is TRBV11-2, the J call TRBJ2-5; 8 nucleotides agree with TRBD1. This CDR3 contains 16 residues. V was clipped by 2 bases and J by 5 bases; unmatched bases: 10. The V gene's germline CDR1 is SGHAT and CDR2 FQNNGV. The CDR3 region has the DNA TGTGCCAGCAGCTTATATAGGACAGGGAGTTACGAGACCCAGTACTTC. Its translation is CASSLYRTGSYETQYF.

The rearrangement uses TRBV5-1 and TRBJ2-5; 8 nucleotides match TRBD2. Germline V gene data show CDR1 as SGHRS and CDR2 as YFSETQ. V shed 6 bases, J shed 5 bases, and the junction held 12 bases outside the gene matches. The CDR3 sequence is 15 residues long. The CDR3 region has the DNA TGCGCCAGCAAGGGGAGCGGGAGAGCGGGGGAGACCCAGTACTTC. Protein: CASKGSGRAGETQYF.

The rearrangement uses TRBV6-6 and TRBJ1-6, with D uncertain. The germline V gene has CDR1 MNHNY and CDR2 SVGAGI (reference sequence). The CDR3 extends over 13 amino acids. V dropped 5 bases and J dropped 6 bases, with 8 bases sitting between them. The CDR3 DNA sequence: TGTGCCAGCAGTGCGAGAGTTAATTCACCCCTCCACTTT. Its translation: CASSARVNSPLHF.